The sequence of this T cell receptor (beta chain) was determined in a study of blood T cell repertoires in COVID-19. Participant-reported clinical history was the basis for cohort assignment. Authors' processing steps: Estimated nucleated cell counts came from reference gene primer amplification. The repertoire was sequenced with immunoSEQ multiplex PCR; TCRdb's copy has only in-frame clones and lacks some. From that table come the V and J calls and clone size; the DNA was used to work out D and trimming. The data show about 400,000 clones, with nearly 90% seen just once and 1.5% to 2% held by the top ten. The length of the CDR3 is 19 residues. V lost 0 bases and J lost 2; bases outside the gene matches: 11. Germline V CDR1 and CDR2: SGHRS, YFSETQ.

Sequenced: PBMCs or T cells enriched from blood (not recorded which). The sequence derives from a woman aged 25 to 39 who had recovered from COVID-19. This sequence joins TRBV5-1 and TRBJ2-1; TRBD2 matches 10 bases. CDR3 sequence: CASSLALAGDRPAYNEQFF. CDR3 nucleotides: TGCGCCAGCAGCTTGGCCCTAGCGGGAGATCGACCAGCCTACAATGAGCAGTTCTTC.